A single sample gave rise to the 30 T cell receptor beta chains below, sequenced in a study of cytomegalovirus exposure and HLA in healthy donors (dated by TCRdb to about 2017). Receptors were amplified or captured by the immunoSEQ multiplex PCR assay. The multiplex PCR relied on a mix of 60 forward primers for TCR Vbeta segments and 13 reverse primers for TCR Jbeta segments. TCRdb re-hosts the immuneACCESS table, in-frame sequences only. Its copies lack some clones; in the studies checked, an unresolved V gene accounts for under half of them, and the cause for the rest is not known. The sample includes tens of thousands of clones, with around 73% observed a single time. Under 6.5% of the sample rests with the top ten. Input material: PBMCs. These TCRs come from a man in his fifties or sixties in good health and CMV-seronegative.

The V gene is TRBV5-5, the J gene TRBJ1-1, with D hard to call. The CDR3 covers 12 residues. Between the trimmed V and J ends, which lost 1 base and 11 bases, there was a span of 12 bases. Looked up from germline, CDR1 is SGHKS and CDR2 is YYEKEE (reference sequence). The CDR3 loop is CASSLTRILAFF. The DNA for the CDR3 is TGTGCCAGCAGCTTGACTCGCATCCTCGCTTTCTTT.

The gene calls are TRBV9 and TRBJ2-1; possibly TRBD2 for D (6 bases). The germline gives CDR1 SGDLS, CDR2 YYNGEE. The CDR3 consists of 15 residues. With 3 bases removed from V and 5 bases from J, the gap between germline ends came to 15 bases. CDR3: CASSGPGTGNNEQFF. CDR3 sequence (DNA): TGTGCCAGCAGCGGTCCCGGGACTGGGAACAATGAGCAGTTCTTC.

This clone was found once. This rearrangement joins TRBV7-6 to TRBJ2-6; D remains ambiguous. The CDR3 consists of 13 residues. Trimming shortened V by 5 bases and J by 8 bases, and 10 bases separated the two germline ends. From germline, CDR1 is SGHVS and CDR2 FNYEAQ. The CDR3 spells CASSTWATNVLTF. The CDR3 coding sequence is TGTGCCAGCAGCACGTGGGCGACCAACGTCCTGACTTTC.

The genes are TRBV2 and TRBJ2-1; 10 bases agree with TRBD2. This CDR3 is 15 amino acids long. Per the germline V gene, CDR1 is SNHLY and CDR2 is FYNNEI. Trimming removed 3 bases from V and 2 bases from J; junction bases left unmatched: 1. The CDR3: CASSELAGAYNEQFF. For the CDR3, the DNA is TGTGCCAGCAGTGAGCTAGCGGGGGCCTACAATGAGCAGTTCTTC.

This clone was seen more than once but under ten times. This sequence joins TRBV5-5 and TRBJ1-2; 10 bases agree with TRBD1. From germline, CDR1 is SGHKS and CDR2 YYEKEE (reference sequence). The ends lost 0 bases at V and 6 bases at J; junction bases unmatched: 5. The CDR3 length is 15 residues. The CDR3 bases are TGTGCCAGCAGCTTGGCCGGACAGGGGGTGGATGGCTACACCTTC. This translates into CASSLAGQGVDGYTF.

J is TRBJ1-2 and V is TRBV30; D not certain. Trimming pared 3 bases from V and 4 bases from J, leaving 6 bases between. The CDR3 extends over 11 amino acids. Germline V gives CDR1 GTSNPN, CDR2 SVGIG (reference sequence). The CDR3 DNA reads as TGTGCCTGGAGAGAGGGCTATGGCTACACCTTC. It specifies CAWREGYGYTF. Full variable domain (missing parts from reference TRBV30 and TRBJ1-2): SQTIHQWPATLVQPVGSPLSLECTVEGTSNPNLYWYRQAAGRGLQLLFYSVGIGQISSEVPQNLSASRPQDRQFILSSKKLLLSDSGFYLCAWREGYGYTFGSGTRLTVV.

This clone was counted between two and nine times. This chain joins TRBV19 and TRBJ2-5; 13 bases agree with TRBD2. V lost 5 bases, J lost 2 bases, and 2 bases stayed unmatched. The CDR3 has 15 amino acids. Germline-derived CDR1 and CDR2 are LNHDA and SQIVND (reference sequence). CDR3 coding DNA: TGTGCCAGTAGTCTACTAGCGGGGGGGCAAGAGACCCAGTACTTC. It specifies CASSLLAGGQETQYF.

As for this clone: Mismatch with germline at one junction end may stem from a read error. The J gene is TRBJ1-4, the V gene TRBV15; 7 bases are a match to TRBD1. In germline, CDR1 is LNHNV, CDR2 YYDKDF (reference sequence). This CDR3 has 14 residues. This CDR3 is CATSSATLSDRVVF. The CDR3 DNA follows: TGTGCCACCAGCAGTGCGACCCTTTCCGACAGGGTGGTTTTT.

V and J are TRBV1 and TRBJ2-3; the table names TRBD2, a call not compared with the DNA. TRBV1 is tagged as a pseudogene. The CDR3 loop spans 21 amino acids. The CDR3 DNA reads as TGCACCAGCAGCCAAAACCCCCAGCGGGGGGGCCGATTAGTAACGACAGATACGCAGTATTTT. This encodes CTSSQNPQRGGRLVTTDTQYF.

The V call is TRBV2, the J call TRBJ1-2; TRBD1 aligns across 7 bases. Trimming at V came to 4 bases and at J to 8 bases, leaving 16 bases not matched to a gene. CDR1 and CDR2 from the germline V gene are SNHLY and FYNNEI. CDR3 size: 16 residues. CDR3 in DNA: TGTGCCAGCAGTGTGGGGGCTAGACAGGGAAGTATGGGCTACACCTTC. Its protein product is CASSVGARQGSMGYTF.

This clone was seen just once. The rearrangement joins TRBV5-4 to TRBJ2-7; a possible D gene is TRBD1 (6 bases). CDR1 is SGHNT, CDR2 YYREEE, per germline (reference sequence). Trimming removed 4 bases at V and 3 bases at J, with 11 bases between. This CDR3 is 13 amino acids long. The CDR3 region has the DNA TGTGCCAGCAGCCCTGACAGGCGCTACGAGCAGTACTTC. Translated: CASSPDRRYEQYF.

The chain uses TRBV5-1 and TRBJ2-5; tentative D call: TRBD2 (5 bases). The CDR3 spans 19 residues. Looked up from germline, CDR1 is SGHRS and CDR2 is YFSETQ. Trimming removed 2 bases from V and 2 bases from J, with 25 bases in between. For the CDR3, the DNA is TGCGCCAGCAGCTTCAGAGAATCGTTCGCTAGCAGAAATCAAGAGACCCAGTACTTC. This gives the protein CASSFRESFASRNQETQYF.

The J gene is TRBJ2-3, the V gene TRBV4-1; a possible D gene is TRBD1 (5 bases). Between the trimmed V and J ends, which lost 3 bases and 6 bases, there was a span of 13 bases. This CDR3 has 14 amino acids. Germline V lookup: CDR1 MGHRA, CDR2 YSYEKL. As DNA, the CDR3 is TGCGCCAGCAGCCAGGGTCTGGGGCCCGATACGCAGTATTTT. Protein product: CASSQGLGPDTQYF.

The chain has TRBV6-5 and TRBJ2-7, with D possibly being TRBD2 (5 bases). The CDR3 runs to 13 residues. Trimming shortened V by 6 bases and J by 6 bases, and 15 bases separated the two germline ends. CDR1 and CDR2 (germline): MNHEY, SVGAGI. The CDR3 here is CASRPVGVGEQYF. DNA for the CDR3: TGTGCCAGCAGACCTGTCGGGGTTGGCGAGCAGTACTTC.

This rearrangement joins TRBV6-5 to TRBJ2-1; D is unclear. Trimming removed 4 bases from V and 4 bases from J, with 5 bases in between. Looked up from germline, CDR1 is MNHEY and CDR2 is SVGAGI. The CDR3 sequence is 12 residues long. CDR3 nucleotides: TGTGCCAGCAGTTCCCCTTACAATGAGCAGTTCTTC. Protein product: CASSSPYNEQFF.

The chain links TRBV6-6 to TRBJ2-3, with D maybe TRBD1 (6 bases). Between the trimmed V and J ends, which lost 11 bases and 6 bases, there was a span of 24 bases. The CDR3 extends over 15 amino acids. CDR1 and CDR2 from the germline V gene are MNHNY and SVGAGI (reference sequence). CDR3 coding DNA: TGTGCCGCGGCACAGGGACGATCCATCCTTGATACGCAGTATTTT. This codes for CAAAQGRSILDTQYF.

The V call is TRBV7-8, the J call TRBJ1-2, with a tentative D call TRBD1 (5 bases). The CDR3 runs 14 residues. Germline values: CDR1 SGHVS, CDR2 FQNEAQ. Deletions cut 0 bases from V and 2 bases from J, with 7 bases between. The CDR3 region has the DNA TGTGCCAGCAGCTTAGCTGACAGAAACTATGGCTACACCTTC. This translates into CASSLADRNYGYTF.

The chain combines TRBV19 with TRBJ1-2, with D hard to call. Trimming left V 5 bases short and J 7 bases short, with 14 bases between. The CDR3 extends over 13 amino acids. Germline lookup yields CDR1 LNHDA and CDR2 SQIVND (reference sequence). The CDR3 sequence: CASSLSPQTGYTF. CDR3 DNA: TGTGCCAGTAGTTTAAGCCCACAGACTGGCTACACCTTC.

The chain carries TRBV19 and TRBJ1-1; 8 bases line up with TRBD1. Looked up from germline, CDR1 is LNHDA and CDR2 is SQIVND (reference sequence). The CDR3 contains 14 residues. The junction had 6 bases not matched to a gene; V was cut back by 5 bases and J by 4 bases. CDR3 coding DNA: TGTGCCAGTAGTGGGACAGGTGGGGGCACTGAAGCTTTCTTT. It is translated as CASSGTGGGTEAFF.

The chain couples TRBV27 to TRBJ2-1; TRBD2 matches at 13 bases. Trimming removed 3 bases from V and 2 bases from J; junction bases left unmatched: 7. The CDR3 contains 18 residues. From germline, CDR1 is MNHEY and CDR2 SMNVEV (reference sequence). The DNA of the CDR3 is TGTGCCAGCAGTTTTCGACTAGCGGGGGGCGGGGCCTACAATGAGCAGTTCTTC. This sequence encodes CASSFRLAGGGAYNEQFF.

The V and J genes are TRBV13 and TRBJ2-1, with 10 bases matching TRBD2. The V and J ends lost 3 bases and 7 bases, in that order; junction bases with no gene match: 6. Looked up from germline, CDR1 is PRHDT and CDR2 is FYEKMQ (reference sequence). This CDR3 has 15 amino acids. DNA for the CDR3: TGTGCCAGCAGCTTGAGCGGGGGGGCCGTAAATGAGCAGTTCTTC. Amino acids: CASSLSGGAVNEQFF. The whole variable domain, remainder taken from reference TRBV13 and TRBJ2-1, is AAGVIQSPRHLIKEKRETATLKCYPIPRHDTVYWYQQGPGQDPQFLISFYEKMQSDKGSIPDRFSAQQFSDYHSELNMSSLELGDSALYFCASSLSGGAVNEQFFGPGTRLTVL.

The chain combines TRBV9 with TRBJ1-6; D unresolved. The V gene lost 2 bases and the J gene lost 6 bases, with 12 bases spanning the gap. The CDR3 covers 15 residues. Germline V gene lookup returns CDR1 SGDLS and CDR2 YYNGEE. The CDR3 loop reads CASSVDGFANSPLHF. CDR3 nucleotides: TGTGCCAGCAGCGTCGACGGGTTCGCTAATTCACCCCTCCACTTT.

The chain is built from TRBV5-1 and TRBJ2-2, with 9 bases that match TRBD2. The CDR3 totals 16 residues. V lost 4 bases, J lost 4 bases, and 8 bases stayed unmatched. Germline V gives CDR1 SGHRS, CDR2 YFSETQ. The CDR3 DNA reads TGCGCCAGCAGCGGGGGTGAACTAGCGGGCACCGGGGAGCTGTTTTTT. This codes for CASSGGELAGTGELFF.

This sequence joins TRBV12-5 and TRBJ1-2, with TRBD1 identical over 10 bases. The CDR3 contains 19 residues. Germline CDR1 reads LGHNT; CDR2 reads FRNRAP. Trimming took 0 bases from V and 3 from J; bases not matched to a gene: 13. CDR3 amino acids: CASGLVDGTGVFLDYGYTF. The CDR3 bases are TGTGCTAGTGGTTTGGTAGACGGGACAGGGGTTTTTTTAGACTATGGCTACACCTTC.

The sample holds a few counts of this clone. The chain couples TRBV28 to TRBJ1-2; 7 bases align to TRBD1. CDR1 and CDR2 from the germline V gene are MDHEN and SYDVKM. The CDR3 totals 13 residues. Losses at the gene ends were 5 bases for V and 5 bases for J; bases not matched to a gene: 5. The chain's CDR3 is CASSPGTVYGYTF. CDR3 nucleotides: TGTGCCAGCAGTCCTGGGACAGTGTATGGCTACACCTTC.

The V call is TRBV6-5, the J call TRBJ1-1; the D is unclear. Trimming removed 4 bases from V and 3 bases from J, with 6 bases in between. Germline assignment: CDR1 MNHEY and CDR2 SVGAGI. This CDR3 is 12 amino acids long. Written as DNA, the CDR3 is TGTGCCAGCAGTTCACAATACACTGAAGCTTTCTTT. This encodes CASSSQYTEAFF.

The CDR3 spells CASSQAGTLRTDTQYF. The CDR3 nucleotides are TGCGCCAGCAGCCAGGCCGGGACTTTACGCACAGATACGCAGTATTTT. The genes are TRBV5-1 and TRBJ2-3, with D possibly being TRBD2 (6 bases). This CDR3 contains 16 residues. V gave up 4 bases and J gave up 1 base, with 16 bases separating them. CDR1 and CDR2 from the germline V gene are SGHRS and YFSETQ.

The chain carries TRBV27 and TRBJ1-1; a weak D match, TRBD1 (5 bases). Trimming took off 5 bases at V and 4 bases at J, with 11 bases between the two ends. There are 13 residues in the CDR3. The germline gives CDR1 MNHEY, CDR2 SMNVEV (reference sequence). For the CDR3, the DNA is TGTGCCAGCAGTACTGGGGGAGGCACTGAAGCTTTCTTT. It codes for CASSTGGGTEAFF.

The V gene is TRBV5-4, the J gene TRBJ2-5, with a possible D match to TRBD1 (6 bases). This CDR3 is built from 15 residues. The V and J ends lost 4 bases and 0 bases respectively, with 13 bases between them. From germline, CDR1 is SGHNT and CDR2 YYREEE (reference sequence). CDR3 sequence: CASSRGHIDQETQYF. Written as DNA, the CDR3 is TGTGCCAGCAGCCGGGGACACATAGACCAAGAGACCCAGTACTTC.

The chain is built from TRBV13 and TRBJ2-1; unclear D gene. This CDR3 is 12 amino acids long. The germline gives CDR1 PRHDT, CDR2 FYEKMQ (reference sequence). Trimming pared 2 bases from V and 10 bases from J, leaving 9 bases between. CDR3 residues: CASSLTTPEQFF. CDR3 bases: TGTGCCAGCAGCTTAACTACCCCAGAGCAGTTCTTC.